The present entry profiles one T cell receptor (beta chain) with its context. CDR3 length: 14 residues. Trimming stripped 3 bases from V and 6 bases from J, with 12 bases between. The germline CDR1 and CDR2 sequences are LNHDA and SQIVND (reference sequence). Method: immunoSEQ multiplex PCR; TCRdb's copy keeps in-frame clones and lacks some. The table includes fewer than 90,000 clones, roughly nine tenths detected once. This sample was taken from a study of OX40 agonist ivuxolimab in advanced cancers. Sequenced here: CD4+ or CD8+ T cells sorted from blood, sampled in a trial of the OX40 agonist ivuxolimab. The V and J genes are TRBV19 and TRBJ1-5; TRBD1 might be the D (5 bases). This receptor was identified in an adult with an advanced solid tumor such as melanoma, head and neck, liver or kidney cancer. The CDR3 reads CASSIREGGQPQHF. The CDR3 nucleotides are TGTGCCAGTAGTATCAGGGAGGGCGGTCAGCCCCAGCATTTT.